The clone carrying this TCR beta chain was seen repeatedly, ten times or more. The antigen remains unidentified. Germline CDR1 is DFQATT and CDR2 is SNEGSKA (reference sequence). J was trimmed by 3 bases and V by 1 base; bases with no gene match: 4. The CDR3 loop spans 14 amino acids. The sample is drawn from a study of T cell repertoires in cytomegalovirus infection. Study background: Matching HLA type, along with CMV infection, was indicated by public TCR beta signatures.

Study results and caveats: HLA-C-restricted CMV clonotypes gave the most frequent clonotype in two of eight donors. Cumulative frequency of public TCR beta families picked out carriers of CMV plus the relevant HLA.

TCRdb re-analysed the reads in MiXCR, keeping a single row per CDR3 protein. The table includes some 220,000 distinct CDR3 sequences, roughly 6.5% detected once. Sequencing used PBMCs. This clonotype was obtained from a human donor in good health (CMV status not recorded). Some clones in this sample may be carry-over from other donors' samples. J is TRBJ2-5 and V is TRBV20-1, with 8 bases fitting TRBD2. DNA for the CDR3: TGCAGTGCTAGAGGAGCGGGAGTTAAAGAGACCCAGTACTTC. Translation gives CSARGAGVKETQYF.